This is a list of T cell receptor beta chains from one sample in a study of T cell responses to AZD1222 COVID-19 vaccine. Data came from immunoSEQ multiplex PCR; TCRdb stores just in-frame clones and leaves some out. The sample includes approximately 200,000 clones, almost 90% of them seen just once. The source material was peripheral blood, sampled on day 0 of AZD1222 vaccination. The source is an adult in good health. The CDR3 runs from the conserved cysteine through the conserved F or W. Each record gives: clone size, J gene, V gene, D gene, CDR3 protein, CDR3 DNA. A D gene is named only where the DNA matches it firmly. Clone size, where shown, is once, few, many, or a class for clones that have expanded.

clone_size: .
j_call: TRBJ2-7
v_call: TRBV2
d_call: TRBD1
cdr3_aa: CASSAGGLSYEQYF
cdr3_nt: TGTGCCAGCAGCGCAGGGGGATTATCCTACGAGCAGTACTTC

clone_size: .
j_call: TRBJ1-1
v_call: TRBV5-4
d_call: .
cdr3_aa: CASSLAGRGNTEAFF
cdr3_nt: TGTGCCAGCAGCTTGGCCGGACGGGGCAACACTGAAGCTTTCTTT

clone_size: .
j_call: TRBJ1-2
v_call: TRBV5-4
d_call: .
cdr3_aa: CASSLVGGQAGYGYTF
cdr3_nt: TGTGCCAGCAGCTTGGTTGGAGGGCAAGCAGGCTATGGCTACACCTTC

clone_size: .
j_call: TRBJ2-7
v_call: TRBV2
d_call: .
cdr3_aa: CASTRYEQYF
cdr3_nt: TGTGCCAGCACGCGCTACGAGCAGTACTTC

clone_size: .
j_call: TRBJ1-6
v_call: TRBV3-1/TRBV3-2
d_call: .
cdr3_aa: CASSGASYNSPLHF
cdr3_nt: TGTGCCAGCAGCGGTGCCTCCTATAATTCACCCCTCCACTTT

clone_size: .
j_call: TRBJ2-5
v_call: TRBV7-2
d_call: TRBD1
cdr3_aa: CASSLTRDRGSETQYF
cdr3_nt: TGTGCCAGCAGCTTGACGAGGGACAGGGGATCGGAGACCCAGTACTTC

clone_size: .
j_call: TRBJ1-1
v_call: TRBV7-2
d_call: TRBD1
cdr3_aa: CASSLGTGYSEAFF
cdr3_nt: TGTGCCAGCAGCTTGGGGACAGGATACTCTGAAGCTTTCTTT

clone_size: .
j_call: TRBJ1-1
v_call: TRBV6-2/TRBV6-3
d_call: TRBD1
cdr3_aa: CASSLRPLSGQGTLGPMNTEAFF
cdr3_nt: TGTGCCAGCAGCCTTAGGCCGTTGTCGGGACAGGGAACCCTGGGCCCTATGAACACTGAAGCTTTCTTT

clone_size: .
j_call: TRBJ2-7
v_call: TRBV6-1
d_call: .
cdr3_aa: CASSEGIGDGYEQYF
cdr3_nt: TGTGCCAGCAGTGAAGGGATAGGGGACGGCTACGAGCAGTACTTC

clone_size: .
j_call: TRBJ2-7
v_call: TRBV27
d_call: TRBD1
cdr3_aa: CASSLTGDIYEQYF
cdr3_nt: TGTGCCAGCAGTTTGACAGGGGACATCTACGAGCAGTACTTC

clone_size: .
j_call: TRBJ2-2
v_call: TRBV2
d_call: .
cdr3_aa: CASSDDTGELFF
cdr3_nt: TGTGCCAGCAGCGACGATACCGGGGAGCTGTTTTTT

clone_size: .
j_call: TRBJ1-3
v_call: TRBV5-6
d_call: .
cdr3_aa: CASSLQGTANPGNTIYF
cdr3_nt: TGTGCCAGCAGCTTGCAAGGCACAGCCAACCCTGGAAACACCATATATTTT

clone_size: .
j_call: TRBJ2-7
v_call: TRBV2
d_call: TRBD1
cdr3_aa: CASSRSQGINEQYF
cdr3_nt: TGTGCCAGCAGTCGCTCACAGGGGATAAACGAGCAGTACTTC

clone_size: .
j_call: TRBJ1-2
v_call: TRBV3-1/TRBV3-2
d_call: TRBD1
cdr3_aa: CASSQAGQDGYTF
cdr3_nt: TGTGCCAGCAGCCAAGCGGGACAGGATGGCTACACCTTC

clone_size: once
j_call: TRBJ2-3
v_call: TRBV7-9
d_call: TRBD2
cdr3_aa: CASSLESGGPMTDTQYF
cdr3_nt: TGTGCCAGCAGCTTAGAATCGGGGGGGCCGATGACAGATACGCAGTATTTT

clone_size: .
j_call: TRBJ2-3
v_call: TRBV5-1
d_call: TRBD1
cdr3_aa: CASSLGDRSTDTQYF
cdr3_nt: TGCGCCAGCAGCTTGGGGGACAGAAGCACAGATACGCAGTATTTT

clone_size: .
j_call: TRBJ2-1
v_call: TRBV10-3
d_call: TRBD2
cdr3_aa: CAISDPGTSAYNEQFF
cdr3_nt: TGTGCCATCAGTGACCCCGGGACTAGCGCATACAATGAGCAGTTCTTC

clone_size: .
j_call: TRBJ1-2
v_call: TRBV28
d_call: TRBD1
cdr3_aa: CASSSRWKTGPYGYTF
cdr3_nt: TGTGCCAGCAGTTCCAGGTGGAAGACAGGGCCCTATGGCTACACCTTC

clone_size: once
j_call: TRBJ1-1
v_call: TRBV9
d_call: .
cdr3_aa: CASSVGQGLMNTEAFF
cdr3_nt: TGTGCCAGCAGCGTAGGGCAGGGCCTGATGAACACTGAAGCTTTCTTT

clone_size: .
j_call: TRBJ1-6
v_call: TRBV7-2
d_call: TRBD1
cdr3_aa: CASSLGQGYNSPLHF
cdr3_nt: TGTGCCAGCAGCTTAGGACAGGGCTATAATTCACCCCTCCACTTT